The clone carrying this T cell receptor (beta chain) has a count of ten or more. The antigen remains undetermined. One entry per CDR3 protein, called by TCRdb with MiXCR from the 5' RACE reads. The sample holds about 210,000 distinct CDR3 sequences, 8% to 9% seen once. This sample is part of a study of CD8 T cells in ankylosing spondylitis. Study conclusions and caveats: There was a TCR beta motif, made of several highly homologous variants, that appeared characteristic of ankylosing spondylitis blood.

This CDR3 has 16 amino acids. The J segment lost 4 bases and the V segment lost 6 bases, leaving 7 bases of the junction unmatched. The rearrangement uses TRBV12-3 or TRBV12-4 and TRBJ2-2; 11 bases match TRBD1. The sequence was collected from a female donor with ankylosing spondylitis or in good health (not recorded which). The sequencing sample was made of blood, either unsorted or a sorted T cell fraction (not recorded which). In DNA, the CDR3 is TGTGCCAGCAGGCCGGGACAGGGGGTAGGCACCGGGGAGCTGTTTTTT. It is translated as CASRPGQGVGTGELFF.